The subject of this entry is one TCR beta chain. Its recognized antigen is unknown. The record has no base qualities; no much larger clone is one base away. The source of the sample is a study of T cells after somatic rescue of genetic block (TCRdb year 2020). Regarding the complete study: The study assessed how robust, over the long term, a T-cell system was when the system had developed through somatic rescue of a genetic block in T-cell development.

The germline V gene supplies CDR1 SGHVS and CDR2 FNYEAQ. Trimming takes 1 base from V and 1 base from J, and the germline ends sit 10 bases apart. Including the terminal cysteine and phenylalanine, the CDR3 comprises 16 residues. Only the CDR3 part of the read is kept: 48 bases, read in frame from the first base. The library was obtained by the immunoSEQ multiplex PCR assay. In TCRdb, the immuneACCESS table is reduced to in-frame sequences with V and J assigned. These tables do not hold every clone; where another copy was compared, an unresolved V gene accounts for under half, and the others remain unexplained. The table for this sample lists approximately 14,000 clones; approximately 70% of them were counted only once. The ten top clones hold approximately 15% of the sample.

The specimen was peripheral blood mononuclear cells (PBMCs). This sequence uses TRBV7-6 and TRBJ1-4, with the D gene too uncertain to name. The source of this sequence is a boy aged 5-17 years. The CDR3 protein is CASSLGNSLTNEKLFF. The DNA sequence reads TGTGCCAGCAGCTTAGGGAACAGTCTAACTAATGAAAAACTGTTTTTT.